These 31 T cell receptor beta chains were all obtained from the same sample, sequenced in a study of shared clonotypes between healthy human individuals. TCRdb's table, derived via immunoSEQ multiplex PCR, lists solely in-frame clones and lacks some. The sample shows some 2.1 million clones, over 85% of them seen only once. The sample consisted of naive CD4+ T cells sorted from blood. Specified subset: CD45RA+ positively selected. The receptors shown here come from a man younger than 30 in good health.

Written as DNA, the CDR3 is TGTGCCAGCAGCTTGGTGCAGTCTAATAATTCACCCCTCCACTTT. Protein sequence: CASSLVQSNNSPLHF. The chain couples TRBV5-6 to TRBJ1-6; D not resolved. The CDR3 runs 15 residues. Trimming left V 0 bases short and J 5 bases short, with 9 bases between. CDR1 is SGHDT and CDR2 is YYEEEE in the germline V gene.

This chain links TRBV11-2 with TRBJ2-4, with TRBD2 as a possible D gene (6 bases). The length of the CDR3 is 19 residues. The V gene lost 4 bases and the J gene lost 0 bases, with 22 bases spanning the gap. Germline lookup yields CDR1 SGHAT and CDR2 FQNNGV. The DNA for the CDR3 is TGTGCCAGCAGCTACTGGGGGAGTAGGGACTCGATAGCCAAAAACATTCAGTACTTC. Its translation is CASSYWGSRDSIAKNIQYF. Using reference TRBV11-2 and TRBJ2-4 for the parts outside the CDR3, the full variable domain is EAGVAQSPRYKIIEKRQSVAFWCNPISGHATLYWYQQILGQGPKLLIQFQNNGVVDDSQLPKDRFSAERLKGVDSTLKIQPAKLEDSAVYLCASSYWGSRDSIAKNIQYFGAGTRLSVL.

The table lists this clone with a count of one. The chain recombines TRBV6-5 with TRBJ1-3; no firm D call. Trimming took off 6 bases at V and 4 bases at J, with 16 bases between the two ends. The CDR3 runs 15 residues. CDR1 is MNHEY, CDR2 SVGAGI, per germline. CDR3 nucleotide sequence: TGTGCCAGCAGCAGAAGTGGGTATACAGGAAACACCATATATTTT. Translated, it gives CASSRSGYTGNTIYF.

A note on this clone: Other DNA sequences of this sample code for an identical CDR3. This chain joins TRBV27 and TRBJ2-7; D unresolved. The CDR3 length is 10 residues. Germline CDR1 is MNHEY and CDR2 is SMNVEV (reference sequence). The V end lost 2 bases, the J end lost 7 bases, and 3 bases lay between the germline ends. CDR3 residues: CASSLGEQYF. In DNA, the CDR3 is TGTGCCAGCAGTTTAGGGGAGCAGTACTTC.

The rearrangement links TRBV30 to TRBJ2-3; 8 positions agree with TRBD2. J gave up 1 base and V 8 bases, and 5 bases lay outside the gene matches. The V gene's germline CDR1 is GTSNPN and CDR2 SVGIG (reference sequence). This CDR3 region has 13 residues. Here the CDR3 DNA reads TGTGCCCGTTCGGGGGGGGGCACAGATACGCAGTATTTT. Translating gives CARSGGGTDTQYF. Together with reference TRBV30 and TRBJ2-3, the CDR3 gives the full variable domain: SQTIHQWPATLVQPVGSPLSLECTVEGTSNPNLYWYRQAAGRGLQLLFYSVGIGQISSEVPQNLSASRPQDRQFILSSKKLLLSDSGFYLCARSGGGTDTQYFGPGTRLTVL.

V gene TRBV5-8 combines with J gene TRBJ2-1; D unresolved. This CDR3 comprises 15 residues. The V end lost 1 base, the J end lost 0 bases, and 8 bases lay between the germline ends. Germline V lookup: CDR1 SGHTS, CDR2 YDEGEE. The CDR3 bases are TGTGCCAGCAGCTTGAGGAGCTACTCCTACAATGAGCAGTTCTTC. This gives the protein CASSLRSYSYNEQFF.

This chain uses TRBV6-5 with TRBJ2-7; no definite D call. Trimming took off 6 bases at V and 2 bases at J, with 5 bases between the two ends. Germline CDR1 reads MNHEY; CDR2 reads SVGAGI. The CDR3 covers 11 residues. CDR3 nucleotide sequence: TGTGCCAGCAGAAAGACCTACGAGCAGTACTTC. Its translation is CASRKTYEQYF.

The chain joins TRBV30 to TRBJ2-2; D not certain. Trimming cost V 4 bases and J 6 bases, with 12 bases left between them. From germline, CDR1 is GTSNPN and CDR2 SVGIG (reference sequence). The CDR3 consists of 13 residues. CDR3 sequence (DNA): TGTGCCTGGACCCGTTTTGCACCCGGGGAGCTGTTTTTT. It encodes CAWTRFAPGELFF.

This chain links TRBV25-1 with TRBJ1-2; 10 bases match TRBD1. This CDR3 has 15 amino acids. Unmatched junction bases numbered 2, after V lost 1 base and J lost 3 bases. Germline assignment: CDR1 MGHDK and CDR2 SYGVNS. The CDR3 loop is CASSEWTGGDYGYTF. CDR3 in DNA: TGTGCCAGCAGTGAATGGACAGGGGGGGACTATGGCTACACCTTC.

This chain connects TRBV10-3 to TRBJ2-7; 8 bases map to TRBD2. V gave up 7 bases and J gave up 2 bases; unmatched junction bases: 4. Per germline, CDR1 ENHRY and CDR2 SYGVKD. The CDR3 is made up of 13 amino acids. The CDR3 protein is CAITPGGAYEQYF. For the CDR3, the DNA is TGTGCCATCACCCCGGGAGGGGCCTACGAGCAGTACTTC.

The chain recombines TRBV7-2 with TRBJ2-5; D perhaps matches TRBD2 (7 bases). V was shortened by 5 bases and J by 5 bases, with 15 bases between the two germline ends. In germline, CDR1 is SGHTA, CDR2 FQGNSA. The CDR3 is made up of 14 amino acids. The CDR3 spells CASSPRGGLETQYF. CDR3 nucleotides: TGTGCCAGCAGCCCTAGGGGGGGGTTGGAGACCCAGTACTTC.

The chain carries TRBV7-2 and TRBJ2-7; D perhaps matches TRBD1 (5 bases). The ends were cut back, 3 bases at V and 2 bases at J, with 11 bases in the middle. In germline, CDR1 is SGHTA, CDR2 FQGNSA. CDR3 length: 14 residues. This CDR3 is CASSFQGDTYEQYF. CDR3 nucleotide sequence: TGTGCCAGCAGCTTCCAGGGCGACACCTACGAGCAGTACTTC.

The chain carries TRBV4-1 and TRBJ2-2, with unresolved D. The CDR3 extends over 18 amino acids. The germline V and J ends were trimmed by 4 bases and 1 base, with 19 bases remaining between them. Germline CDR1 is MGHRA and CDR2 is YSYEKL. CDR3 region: CASSRETGVMMNTGELFF. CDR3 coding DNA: TGCGCCAGCAGCCGAGAGACGGGTGTCATGATGAACACCGGGGAGCTGTTTTTT.

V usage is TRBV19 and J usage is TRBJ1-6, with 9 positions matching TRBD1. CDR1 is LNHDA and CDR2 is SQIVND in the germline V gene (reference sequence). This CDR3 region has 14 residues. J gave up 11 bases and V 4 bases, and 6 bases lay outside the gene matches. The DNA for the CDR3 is TGTGCCAGTAGTACCGGGACAGGGTTTGCACCCCTCCACTTT. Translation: CASSTGTGFAPLHF.

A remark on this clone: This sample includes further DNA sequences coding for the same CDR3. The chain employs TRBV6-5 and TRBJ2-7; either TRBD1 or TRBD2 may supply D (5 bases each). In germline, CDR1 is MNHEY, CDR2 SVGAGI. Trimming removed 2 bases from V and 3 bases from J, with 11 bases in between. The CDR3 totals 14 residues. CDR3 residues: CASSYRGEGYEQYF. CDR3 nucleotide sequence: TGTGCCAGCAGTTACAGGGGTGAGGGCTACGAGCAGTACTTC.

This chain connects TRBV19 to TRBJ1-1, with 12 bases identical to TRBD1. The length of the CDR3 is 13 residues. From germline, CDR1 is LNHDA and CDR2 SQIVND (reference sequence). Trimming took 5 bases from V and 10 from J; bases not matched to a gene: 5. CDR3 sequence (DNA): TGTGCCAGTAGTCCGGGACAGGGGGCAAGAGCTTTCTTT. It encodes CASSPGQGARAFF.

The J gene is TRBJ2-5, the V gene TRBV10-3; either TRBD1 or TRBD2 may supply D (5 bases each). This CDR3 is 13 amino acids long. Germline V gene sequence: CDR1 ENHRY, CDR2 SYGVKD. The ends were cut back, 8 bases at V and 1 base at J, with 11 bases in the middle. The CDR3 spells CAIRDGLQETQYF. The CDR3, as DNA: TGTGCCATCCGGGACGGACTCCAAGAGACCCAGTACTTC.

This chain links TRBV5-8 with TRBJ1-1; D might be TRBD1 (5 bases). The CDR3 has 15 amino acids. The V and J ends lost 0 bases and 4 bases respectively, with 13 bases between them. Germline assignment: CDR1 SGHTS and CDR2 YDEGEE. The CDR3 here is CASSLVGAGGTEAFF. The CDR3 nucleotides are TGTGCCAGCAGCTTGGTAGGGGCGGGGGGCACTGAAGCTTTCTTT.

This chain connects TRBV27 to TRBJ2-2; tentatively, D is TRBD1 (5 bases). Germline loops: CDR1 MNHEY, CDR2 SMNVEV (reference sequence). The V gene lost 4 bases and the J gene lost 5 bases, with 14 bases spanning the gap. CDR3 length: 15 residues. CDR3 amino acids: CASSSSGILTGELFF. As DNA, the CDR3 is TGTGCCAGCAGTTCTTCAGGGATCTTGACCGGGGAGCTGTTTTTT.

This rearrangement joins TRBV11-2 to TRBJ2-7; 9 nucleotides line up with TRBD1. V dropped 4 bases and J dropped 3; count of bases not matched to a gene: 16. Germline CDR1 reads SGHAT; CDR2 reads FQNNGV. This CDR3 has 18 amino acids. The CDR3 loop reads CASSSLQAARDRVYEQYF. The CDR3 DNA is TGTGCCAGCAGCTCCCTCCAAGCAGCCCGGGACAGGGTCTACGAGCAGTACTTC. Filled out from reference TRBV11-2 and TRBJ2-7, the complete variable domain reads EAGVAQSPRYKIIEKRQSVAFWCNPISGHATLYWYQQILGQGPKLLIQFQNNGVVDDSQLPKDRFSAERLKGVDSTLKIQPAKLEDSAVYLCASSSLQAARDRVYEQYFGPGTRLTVT.

CDR3 sequence (DNA): TGTGCCAGCAGTGAAGCGGGTAGGGGGCGACCCGGGGAGCTGTTTTTT. Its protein product is CASSEAGRGRPGELFF. The gene calls are TRBV6-1 and TRBJ2-2; TRBD1 aligns across 7 bases. Trimming cost V 0 bases and J 6 bases; bases outside gene matches: 7. Germline values: CDR1 MNHNS, CDR2 SASEGT. CDR3 length: 16 amino acids.

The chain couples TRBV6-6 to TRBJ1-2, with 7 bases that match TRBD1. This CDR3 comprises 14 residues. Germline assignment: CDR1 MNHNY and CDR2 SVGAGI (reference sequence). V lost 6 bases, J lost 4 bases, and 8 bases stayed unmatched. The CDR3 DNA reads TGTGCCAGCAGCCGCGGGACAGATATCTATGGCTACACCTTC. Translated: CASSRGTDIYGYTF.

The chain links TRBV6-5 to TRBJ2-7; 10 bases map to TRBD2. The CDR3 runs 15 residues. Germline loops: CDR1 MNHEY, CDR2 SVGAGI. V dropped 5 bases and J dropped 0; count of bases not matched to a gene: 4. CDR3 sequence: CASSLLAGSSYEQYF. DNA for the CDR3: TGTGCCAGCAGTCTACTAGCGGGGAGCTCCTACGAGCAGTACTTC.

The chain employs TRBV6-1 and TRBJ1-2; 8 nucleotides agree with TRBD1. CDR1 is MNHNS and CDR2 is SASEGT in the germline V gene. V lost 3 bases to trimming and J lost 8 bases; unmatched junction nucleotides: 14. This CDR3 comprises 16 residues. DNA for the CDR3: TGTGCCAGCAGTGACGCTCATTCCAGGGGGCTATACGGCTACACCTTC. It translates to CASSDAHSRGLYGYTF.

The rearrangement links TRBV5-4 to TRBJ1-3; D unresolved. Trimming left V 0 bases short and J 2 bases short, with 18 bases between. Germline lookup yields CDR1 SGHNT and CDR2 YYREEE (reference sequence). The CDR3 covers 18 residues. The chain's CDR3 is CASSLGVALSPAGNTIYF. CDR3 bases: TGTGCCAGCAGCTTGGGGGTTGCCCTATCCCCCGCTGGAAACACCATATATTTT.

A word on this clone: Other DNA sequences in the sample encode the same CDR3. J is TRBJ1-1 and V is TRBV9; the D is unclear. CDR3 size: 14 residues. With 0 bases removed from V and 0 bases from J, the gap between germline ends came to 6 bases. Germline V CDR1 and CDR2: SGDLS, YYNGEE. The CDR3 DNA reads TGTGCCAGCAGCGTAGGGGGAGTGAACACTGAAGCTTTCTTT. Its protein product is CASSVGGVNTEAFF.

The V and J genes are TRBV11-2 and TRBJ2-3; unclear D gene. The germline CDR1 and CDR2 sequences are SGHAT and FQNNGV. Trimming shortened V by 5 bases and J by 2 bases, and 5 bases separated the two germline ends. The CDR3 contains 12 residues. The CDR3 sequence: CASSPHTDTQYF. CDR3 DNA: TGTGCCAGCAGCCCTCACACAGATACGCAGTATTTT.

Here the CDR3 DNA reads TGTGCCAGCAGGGTACTTACAGGGGGCAAGTACTTC. Translating gives CASRVLTGGKYF. This chain joins TRBV6-1 and TRBJ2-7; 9 positions match TRBD1. There are 12 residues in the CDR3. From germline, CDR1 is MNHNS and CDR2 SASEGT. V trimming: 6 bases; J trimming: 11 bases; junction bases outside the gene matches: 8.

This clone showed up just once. This CDR3 is CASSLVQGGGTQYF. Written as DNA, the CDR3 is TGTGCCAGCAGTTTAGTCCAGGGGGGAGGGACCCAGTACTTC. This chain joins TRBV28 and TRBJ2-5; D perhaps matches TRBD1 (7 bases). The germline V gene has CDR1 MDHEN and CDR2 SYDVKM. This CDR3 region has 14 residues. The V and J ends lost 2 bases and 7 bases respectively, with 14 bases between them.

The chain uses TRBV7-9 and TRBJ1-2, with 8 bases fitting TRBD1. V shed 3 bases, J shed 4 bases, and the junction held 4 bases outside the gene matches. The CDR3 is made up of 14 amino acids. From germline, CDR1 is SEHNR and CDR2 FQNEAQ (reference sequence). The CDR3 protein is CASSFSQGAYGYTF. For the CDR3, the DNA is TGTGCCAGCAGCTTTTCTCAGGGGGCCTATGGCTACACCTTC.

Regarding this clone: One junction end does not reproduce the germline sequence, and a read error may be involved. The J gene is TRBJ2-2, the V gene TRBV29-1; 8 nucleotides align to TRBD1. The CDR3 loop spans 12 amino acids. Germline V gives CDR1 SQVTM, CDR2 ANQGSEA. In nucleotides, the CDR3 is TGCAGCATTGACAGGGGCGCCGGGGAGCTGTTTTTT. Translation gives CSIDRGAGELFF.